Described below is a single T cell receptor (beta chain) sequence and its context. Its cognate antigen has yet to be identified. Per-nucleotide qualities are absent, and no much larger clonotype sits a single base away. The cohort comprised around 700 healthy bone marrow donors. At the time of sampling, every cohort member was nominally healthy, though immune exposures that went unrecorded were likely present. The donor tested CMV seropositive, placing the donor among the 289 seropositive members of the cohort. A peripheral blood sample was provided by each donor, and peripheral blood mononuclear cells were used for TCR beta sequencing. The Qiagen DNeasy Blood Extraction Kit was used to extract genomic DNA from the blood cell samples. The data originate from a study of cytomegalovirus exposure and HLA in healthy donors (dated by TCRdb to the late 2010s). At the level of the whole study: According to an earlier analysis of 587 of the donors, roughly 180 million T cells yielded over 100 million unique TCR beta sequences and 276 Gb of sequence data. An early release that covered about 600 HLA-typed donors contained approximately 290 gigabases of sequencing data and 85 million to 100 million unique TCR sequences. Of the 398 genotyped donors, over 65% fell in the genetic ancestry cluster associated with self-reported Caucasian donors. The study aimed to test whether cataloging public T cell receptors could reveal signatures of past pathogen exposure. The study used immunosequencing to profile the T cell repertoires of approximately 690 subjects and linked those repertoires to cytomegalovirus serostatus. A separate validation cohort of roughly 130 different subjects was used in addition to the roughly 640-subject first cohort. High-throughput TCR immunosequencing, statistical association of individual TCRs with disease status, and machine learning were combined to predict cytomegalovirus infection status. To study patterns of TCR occurrence, a later analysis re-analyzed previously published TCR beta repertoires from just over 650 donors and added high-resolution HLA genotyping. The later analysis used no new phenotypic data to find candidate immune exposures, relying instead on TCR beta sequences and their occurrence across donors. In an earlier analysis of roughly 540 of the donors, high-throughput TCR beta sequencing was used to judge whether each TCR beta V gene segment behaved as functional or pseudogenic. Alongside the repertoire data, information on donor age, sex, ethnicity and CMV serostatus was compiled. A later genetic analysis took genome-wide SNP genotypes for about 60% of the roughly 670 donors and used that subset as a discovery cohort. Every discovery cohort repertoire had been produced on one sequencing platform. HLA typing included class I and class II loci at four-digit resolution. The number of donors typed differed by locus, with 629-630 for A, B, C, DRB1 and DQB1, roughly 520 for DQA1, 606 for DPA1, and around 460 for DPB1. Roughly 5 DR-DQ haplotypes were handled as single units for association and clustering, since linkage in the cohort was strong. Across around 400 genotyped donors of the cohort, an average of roughly 250,000 unique TCR beta nucleotide sequences per donor were sequenced, and about a sixth of those sequences were non-productive.

Overall study results and their limits: In a later analysis, TCR association rates were found to vary across HLA loci, with the most associated TCRs seen for DRB1 alleles and the fewest for HLA-C alleles. A later analysis found that most CMV-associated TCR beta chains appeared HLA-restricted, with HLA associations seemingly driven largely by CMV exposure. Immune exposure information for the cohort was limited to CMV serostatus. In the study, some 160 TCR beta chains were listed as associated with cytomegalovirus. The sequencing pipeline was judged likely to have produced a cluster of highly shared sequence variants as a technical artifact. HLA typing was unavailable for some donors at each locus, so association tests used only the typed subset. Some IMGT-functional V segments, including TRBV6-2 and TRBV6-3, could not be told apart with the 87-base-pair reads, so those segments were excluded. Presence/absence analyses assumed roughly uniform sequencing depth across donors, an assumption that may not hold. This cohort had only TCR beta chains sequenced, and the lack of alpha or paired-chain data limited which features could be detected. It was suggested by the authors that the approach could potentially be generalized to other disease states and immunological phenotypes. When HLA alleles, especially DR and DQ, strongly co-occurred, TCR associations were difficult to assign to individual alleles. A further reported finding was that TCR beta sequences accurately predicted the HLA-A and HLA-B alleles for most subjects in the first cohort. Across donors, most TCR sequences were observed very rarely, whereas some public TCRs were present in many individuals. In a later genetic analysis, a missense DCLRE1C variant was associated with V-gene and J-gene trimming of TCR beta chains, and the association was replicated in an independent cohort. According to a later genetic analysis, donors in an Asian-associated ancestry cluster had fewer N-insertions in productive TCRs than the approximately 700-donor mean. Cytomegalovirus status was reported to be diagnosed by the classifier with high specificity and sensitivity in both the original and validation cohorts. In an earlier analysis of around 500 of the donors, most TCR beta V segments appeared in productive rearrangements about 87% or about 30% of the time, broadly matching IMGT annotations. A few of the identified cytomegalovirus-associated TCR beta chains were confirmed in vitro to be specific for cytomegalovirus antigens. Compared with equally common non-associated chains, HLA-associated TCR beta chains in a later analysis were more clonally expanded and had lower generation probabilities. Because counts were too low, some 16 rarely observed V segments, including chromosome 9 orphons, were excluded from the earlier analysis of around 640 of the donors. Correlated functional status among segregating V segments might reflect linkage disequilibrium, but an unknown experimental factor could not be ruled out. Several of the top co-occurrence clusters appeared to be linked to parvovirus B19, influenza, CMV and Epstein-Barr virus, according to a later analysis. A later analysis associated about 16,000 TCR beta sequences with specific HLA alleles at a false discovery rate of 0.05.

Libraries were prepared through the immunoSEQ multiplex PCR assay. A mixture of 60 forward primers for TCR Vbeta segments and 13 reverse primers for TCR Jbeta segments was used in the multiplex PCR. The CDR3 region of rearranged TCR beta genes was amplified from genomic DNA with a multiplex PCR assay. Amplified TCR beta libraries were sequenced as 87-base-pair reads on the Illumina HiSeq System. In the original analysis: A later analysis tallied 70 million to 100 million unique TCR beta chains across the 650 to 750 repertoires, and around 9.9 million of those chains were shared by two or more donors. Raw reads were error-corrected and collapsed into unique sequences with a nearest-neighbor algorithm that merged closely related sequences to remove PCR and sequencing errors. V, D and J gene segments were assigned by aligning CDR3 sequences to IMGT reference sequences. For a sequence to be retained, at least a six-nucleotide match to both a V gene segment and a J gene segment was required. Rearrangements were called productive when the CDR3 lacked stop codons and stayed in frame with V and J; all others were non-productive. Following IMGT convention, CDR3 was defined as the stretch from the second conserved V-encoded cysteine up to the conserved J-encoded phenylalanine. The earlier analysis of a few hundred of the donors excluded sequences that lacked an unambiguous match to a single V gene segment. An earlier analysis of 450 to 650 of the donors called V segments functional above 56.7% productive rearrangements and segregating when the between-donor standard deviation exceeded 5%. A statistical classification framework was developed to diagnose cytomegalovirus status using the catalog of TCR beta chain sequences. A later analysis assigned V and J genes by comparing TCR nucleotide sequences with IMGT/GENE-DB human TR gene sequences. A later analysis assigned CDR3 sequences and most-parsimonious VDJ recombination scenarios with the TCRdist pipeline. In a later analysis, every TCR beta chain was defined by the combination of its CDR3 amino acid sequence and its V-gene family, and reads without a unique V-gene family were dropped. In a later analysis, a few hundred highly shared, low-generation-probability nucleotide sequences were removed to address suspected cross-contamination and a sequencing artifact. In a later analysis, a clonal expansion index was calculated for each public chain from normalized within-repertoire ranks of inferred template counts. Generation probabilities in a later analysis came from a VDJ recombination model fitted to out-of-frame rearrangements, and those results were checked against IGoR. Hypergeometric tests were used in a later analysis to score TCR-TCR, TCR-HLA and TCR-CMV co-occurrence, with a repertoire-size bias correction applied to the TCR pairs. False discovery rates were estimated in a later analysis by permuting HLA or CMV assignments 20 times. In a later analysis, co-occurring TCRs were grouped using DBSCAN, and TCRdist sequence similarity was added for clustering within HLA-allele-positive subsets. Repertoires with fewer than 30,000 or more than 120,000 public chains were left out of co-occurrence clustering, as were five repertoires with anomalous nucleotide sharing. TCRdb stores this immuneACCESS table with in-frame sequences only. Part of the clones is absent; in the studies checked, under half of the shortfall reflects unresolved V genes, and no reason is known for the rest. The DNA was the basis for D and trimming; V, J and clone size are from that table. This sample has approximately 160,000 clones in its table, and approximately 80% of those were observed once. The ten biggest clones cover 5% to 6.5% of the sample.

Counted from cysteine to phenylalanine, this CDR3 has 15 amino acids. Of the read, only the CDR3 DNA is kept; its 45 bases are in frame from base 1. The V end loses 5 bases and the J end loses 2 bases, and a stretch of 16 bases separates them. CDR1 and CDR2 were assigned from the germline V gene (reference sequence) as SEHNR and FQNEAQ. This sequence originates from a man under 40 in good health and CMV-seropositive. Rearrangement joined TRBV7-9 to TRBJ2-7, with TRBD1 perhaps the D gene, on 6 matching bases. Sequencing was done on a sample of PBMCs. The CDR3 reads as follows: CASSQTGQLTYEQYF. The DNA reads TGTGCCAGCAGCCAGACAGGACAGCTTACCTACGAGCAGTACTTC.